Listed here are 21 T cell receptor beta chains from one sample, sequenced in a study of neurological immune-mediated disorders. Time point of the sample: longitudinal time-point 1 (baseline). TCRdb passed the 5' RACE reads through MiXCR, listing each CDR3 protein once. The profile covers some 54,000 distinct CDR3 sequences, with about 10% appearing a single time and about 6.6% taken by the ten largest. What was sequenced was PBMCs. These receptors were collected from a male donor with HTLV-1-associated myelopathy (HAM/TSP).

J is TRBJ2-7 and V is TRBV29-1; 7 bases align to TRBD1. Losses at the gene ends were 4 bases for V and 3 bases for J; bases not matched to a gene: 3. The CDR3 consists of 12 residues. From germline, CDR1 is SQVTM and CDR2 ANQGSEA. The CDR3 DNA sequence: TGCAGCGTTGGGGCAGGGGGCTACGAGCAGTACTTC. This codes for CSVGAGGYEQYF.

This clonotype was seen only once. A read error may be the cause here, since a much bigger clone is one base away. This sequence joins TRBV11-2 and TRBJ1-2; no firm D call. The CDR3 is 12 residues long. V was pared by 4 bases and J by 6 bases, with 9 bases between. Germline V gene data show CDR1 as SGHAT and CDR2 as FQNNGV. The CDR3 coding sequence is TGTGCCAGCAGCTGGGAAGCGGATGGCTACACCTTC. This codes for CASSWEADGYTF.

With respect to this clonotype: With a much larger clone just one base away, this may be a read error. V and J are TRBV27 and TRBJ2-1; no definite D call. The germline V gene has CDR1 MNHEY and CDR2 SMNVEV (reference sequence). CDR3 length equals 13 residues. The DNA for the CDR3 is TGTGTCAGCAGTTTAGGACCAAACAATGAGCAGTTCTTC. Translated: CVSSLGPNNEQFF.

The chain joins TRBV20-1 to TRBJ2-3; no reliable D call. This CDR3 spans 16 amino acids. Trimming stripped 3 bases from V and 2 bases from J, with 18 bases between. The V gene's germline CDR1 is DFQATT and CDR2 SNEGSKA (reference sequence). The CDR3 is CSASLAGSDHTDTQYF. DNA of the CDR3: TGCAGTGCTAGTCTCGCCGGAAGCGACCACACAGATACGCAGTATTTT.

This clonotype was seen at least ten times. This sequence joins TRBV7-8 and TRBJ1-5; D gene ambiguous. The CDR3 contains 15 residues. The V end lost 0 bases, the J end lost 0 bases, and 6 bases lay between the germline ends. Germline V lookup: CDR1 SGHVS, CDR2 FQNEAQ. The chain's CDR3 is CASSLALDSNQPQHF. In DNA, the CDR3 is TGTGCCAGCAGCTTAGCTTTAGATAGCAATCAGCCCCAGCATTTT.

This clonotype was counted at least ten times. The CDR3 spells CASDERASHFNEQFF. The CDR3 DNA follows: TGTGCCAGCGACGAGCGGGCCTCCCACTTTAATGAGCAGTTCTTC. The V and J genes are TRBV6-2 or TRBV6-3 and TRBJ2-1, with D tentatively TRBD2 (6 bases). This CDR3 has 15 amino acids. V was pared by 8 bases and J by 7 bases, with 21 bases between. Germline V gives CDR1 MNHEY, CDR2 SVGEGT.

In its sample, this clonotype was seen many times. The chain combines TRBV2 with TRBJ1-1; 8 bases match TRBD1. Trimming removed 4 bases from V and 7 bases from J; junction bases left unmatched: 2. Germline CDR1 is SNHLY and CDR2 is FYNNEI. CDR3 length: 12 amino acids. CDR3 in DNA: TGTGCCAGCAGTGGACAGGGGCTTGAAGCTTTCTTT. Translating it yields CASSGQGLEAFF.

The chain carries TRBV2 and TRBJ1-2, with a tentative D call TRBD1 (5 bases). The CDR3 totals 14 residues. V lost 7 bases, J lost 3 bases, and 15 bases lay in between. Germline CDR1 reads SNHLY; CDR2 reads FYNNEI. The CDR3 sequence: CASKLREEDYGYTF. The CDR3 nucleotides are TGTGCCAGCAAGCTCAGGGAAGAGGACTATGGCTACACCTTC.

This clonotype has a count of ten or more. The chain employs TRBV6-2 or TRBV6-3 and TRBJ1-1, with 7 bases aligning to TRBD1. Germline values: CDR1 MNHEY, CDR2 SVGEGT. The V gene end was trimmed by 5 bases and the J gene end by 2 bases; junction bases not matched to a gene: 11. The CDR3 spans 16 residues. DNA of the CDR3: TGTGCCAGCAGTCCGAACAGGGGAAATTTCAACACTGAAGCTTTCTTT. This translates into CASSPNRGNFNTEAFF.

This clonotype was seen repeatedly, ten times or more. V usage is TRBV5-6 and J usage is TRBJ2-3; D gene unclear. This CDR3 has 14 residues. Germline assignment: CDR1 SGHDT and CDR2 YYEEEE. V shed 4 bases and J shed 4 bases, with 13 bases lying between them. CDR3 protein: CASSPRWSADTQYF. The CDR3 nucleotides are TGTGCCAGCAGCCCGAGGTGGTCAGCAGATACGCAGTATTTT.

With respect to this clonotype: A much larger clone differs by one base, so this may be a read error. This chain joins TRBV7-2 and TRBJ2-7, with 8 bases lining up with TRBD1. The CDR3 length is 15 residues. Germline V lookup: CDR1 SGHTA, CDR2 FQGNSA. As DNA, the CDR3 is TGTGTCAGCAGCCAGAGGACAGGGAGATTCTACGAGCAGTACTTC. This encodes CVSSQRTGRFYEQYF.

This clonotype came up many times. This chain connects TRBV5-1 to TRBJ2-5; D is possibly TRBD1 (6 bases). V gave up 0 bases and J gave up 3 bases, with 9 bases separating them. Germline CDR1 is SGHRS and CDR2 is YFSETQ. The length of the CDR3 is 14 residues. CDR3 nucleotide sequence: TGCGCCAGCAGCTTGGCACAGGGCAAAGAGACCCAGTACTTC. Its translation is CASSLAQGKETQYF.

This clonotype was counted a few times. This chain joins TRBV10-3 and TRBJ2-1; no clear D gene. The CDR3 runs 13 residues. Germline V gene lookup returns CDR1 ENHRY and CDR2 SYGVKD. V shed 7 bases and J shed 2 bases, with 9 bases lying between them. The CDR3 DNA reads TGTGCCATCAAACGGCCGGCCTACAATGAGCAGTTCTTC. This gives the protein CAIKRPAYNEQFF.

The sample holds many counts of this clonotype. This sequence joins TRBV9 and TRBJ1-2; 9 nucleotides align to TRBD1. Germline V gene data show CDR1 as SGDLS and CDR2 as YYNGEE. The CDR3 consists of 21 residues. V dropped 0 bases and J dropped 5; count of bases not matched to a gene: 23. In DNA form, the CDR3 reads TGTGCCAGCAGCGTAGAGCCCTGGGGGACAGGGTCTACCGTAAAAGCGTATGGCTACACCTTC. Translation gives CASSVEPWGTGSTVKAYGYTF.

In this sample, this clonotype turned up many times. The chain links TRBV10-3 to TRBJ1-6; 7 nucleotides agree with TRBD1. This CDR3 is 14 amino acids long. After removal of 6 bases from V and 7 bases from J, the junction contained 6 bases not matched to a gene. CDR1 is ENHRY, CDR2 SYGVKD, per germline. CDR3 amino acids: CAISSETGNSPLHF. The CDR3 region has the DNA TGTGCCATCAGCTCCGAGACAGGGAATTCACCCCTCCACTTT.

This clonotype was recorded many times. The chain is built from TRBV10-3 and TRBJ1-3; 7 nucleotides line up with TRBD1. After removal of 9 bases from V and 4 bases from J, the junction contained 3 bases not matched to a gene. In germline, CDR1 is ENHRY, CDR2 SYGVKD. CDR3 length: 12 residues. In DNA, the CDR3 is TGTGCCATGATGACAGGGGGAAACACCATATATTTT. It is translated as CAMMTGGNTIYF.

This clonotype has a count of ten or more. The genes are TRBV7-2 and TRBJ2-3; 12 bases fit TRBD2. This CDR3 is 18 amino acids long. Trimming cost V 0 bases and J 4 bases; bases outside gene matches: 8. The germline V gene encodes CDR1 SGHTA and CDR2 FQGNSA. This chain's CDR3 is CASSLALRLAGGPDTQYF. CDR3 coding DNA: TGTGCCAGCAGCTTAGCGCTACGGCTAGCGGGGGGGCCAGATACGCAGTATTTT.

In this sample, this clonotype turned up many times. CDR3 sequence: CSVDRGQETQYF. The CDR3 DNA follows: TGCAGCGTAGACAGGGGACAGGAGACCCAGTACTTC. The chain has TRBV29-1 and TRBJ2-5; 8 bases agree with TRBD1. The CDR3 extends over 12 amino acids. V was clipped by 6 bases and J by 5 bases; unmatched bases: 5. Germline V gene data show CDR1 as SQVTM and CDR2 as ANQGSEA. Full variable domain (missing parts from reference TRBV29-1 and TRBJ2-5): SAVISQKPSRDICQRGTSLTIQCQVDSQVTMMFWYRQQPGQSLTLIATANQGSEATYESGFVIDKFPISRPNLTFSTLTVSNMSPEDSSIYLCSVDRGQETQYFGPGTRLLVL.

This clonotype was recorded at least ten times. The rearrangement uses TRBV7-8 and TRBJ1-6, with D perhaps TRBD1 (5 bases). This CDR3 has 16 amino acids. The germline V gene has CDR1 SGHVS and CDR2 FQNEAQ. Trimming stripped 1 base from V and 0 bases from J, with 7 bases between. CDR3 amino acids: CASSLGGGSYNSPLHF. In DNA form, the CDR3 reads TGTGCCAGCAGCTTAGGGGGGGGCTCCTATAATTCACCCCTCCACTTT. The whole variable domain, filled in from reference TRBV7-8 and TRBJ1-6, reads GAGVSQSPRYKVAKRGQDVALRCDPISGHVSLFWYQQALGQGPEFLTYFQNEAQLDKSGLPSDRFFAERPEGSVSTLKIQRTQQEDSAVYLCASSLGGGSYNSPLHFGNGTRLTVT.

This clonotype was counted many times. The chain carries TRBV24-1 and TRBJ1-2; D gene unclear. Germline values: CDR1 KGHDR, CDR2 SFDVKD. The V and J ends lost 6 bases and 0 bases respectively, with 13 bases between them. CDR3 length equals 15 residues. CDR3 loop: CATSSRGTSNYGYTF. As DNA, the CDR3 is TGTGCCACCAGTTCCCGCGGTACTTCTAACTATGGCTACACCTTC.

This clonotype was seen many times. The genes are TRBV20-1 and TRBJ2-3, with D maybe TRBD1 (5 bases). The CDR3 has 16 residues. V gave up 6 bases and J gave up 4 bases, with 23 bases separating them. The germline V gene has CDR1 DFQATT and CDR2 SNEGSKA (reference sequence). For the CDR3, the DNA is TGCAGTGCCGAACCCAGGGTAGTTAAGGGCCCAGATACGCAGTATTTT. It specifies CSAEPRVVKGPDTQYF.